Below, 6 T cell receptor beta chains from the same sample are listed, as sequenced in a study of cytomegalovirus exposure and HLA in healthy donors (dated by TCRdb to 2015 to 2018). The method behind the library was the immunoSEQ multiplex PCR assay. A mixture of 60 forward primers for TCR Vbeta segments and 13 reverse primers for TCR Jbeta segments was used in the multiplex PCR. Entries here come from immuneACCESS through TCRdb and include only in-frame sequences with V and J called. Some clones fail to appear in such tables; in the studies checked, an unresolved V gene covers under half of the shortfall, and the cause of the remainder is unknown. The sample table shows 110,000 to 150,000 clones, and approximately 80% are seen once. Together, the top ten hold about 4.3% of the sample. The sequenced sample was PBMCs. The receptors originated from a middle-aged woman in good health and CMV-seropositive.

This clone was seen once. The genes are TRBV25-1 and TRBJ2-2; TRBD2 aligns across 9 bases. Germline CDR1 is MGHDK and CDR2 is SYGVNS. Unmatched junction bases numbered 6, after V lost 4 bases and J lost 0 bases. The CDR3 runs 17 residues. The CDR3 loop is CASSAYSSGANTGELFF. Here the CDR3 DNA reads TGTGCCAGCAGTGCCTATTCTAGCGGGGCGAACACCGGGGAGCTGTTTTTT.

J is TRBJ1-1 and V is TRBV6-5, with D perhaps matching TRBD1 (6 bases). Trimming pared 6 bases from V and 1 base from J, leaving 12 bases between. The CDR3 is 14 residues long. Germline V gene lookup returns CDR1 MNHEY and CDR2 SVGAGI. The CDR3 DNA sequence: TGTGCCAGCAGGGGGACATTAAAGAACACTGAAGCTTTCTTT. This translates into CASRGTLKNTEAFF.

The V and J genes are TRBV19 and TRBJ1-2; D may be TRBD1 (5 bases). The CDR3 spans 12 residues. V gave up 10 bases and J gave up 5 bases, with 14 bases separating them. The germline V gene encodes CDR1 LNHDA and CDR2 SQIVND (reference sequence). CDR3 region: CATLLGTYGYTF. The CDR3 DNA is TGTGCCACCCTCCTGGGGACTTATGGCTACACCTTC.

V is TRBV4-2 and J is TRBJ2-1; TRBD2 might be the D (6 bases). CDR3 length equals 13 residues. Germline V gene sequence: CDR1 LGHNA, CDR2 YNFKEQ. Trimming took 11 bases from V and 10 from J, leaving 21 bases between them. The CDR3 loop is CASGRGDDGEQFF. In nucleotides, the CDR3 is TGTGCCTCCGGCCGCGGGGACGACGGGGAGCAGTTCTTC.

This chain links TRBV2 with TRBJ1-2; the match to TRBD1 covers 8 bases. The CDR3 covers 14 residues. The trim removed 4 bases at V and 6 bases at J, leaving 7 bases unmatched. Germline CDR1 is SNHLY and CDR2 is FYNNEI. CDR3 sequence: CASSGARTGNGYTF. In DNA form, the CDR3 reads TGTGCCAGCAGTGGAGCAAGGACAGGGAATGGCTACACCTTC.

CDR3 region: CAWSVGGGLSYEQYF. Here the CDR3 DNA reads TGTGCCTGGAGTGTAGGTGGTGGGCTCTCCTACGAGCAGTACTTC. This chain joins TRBV30 and TRBJ2-7; no firm D call. CDR3 size: 15 residues. With 0 bases removed from V and 0 bases from J, the gap between germline ends came to 12 bases. The germline V gene has CDR1 GTSNPN and CDR2 SVGIG (reference sequence).